The clone carrying this T cell receptor beta chain was recorded many times. The antigen remains undetermined. The TCR library protocol attached unique molecular identifiers to the individual cDNA molecules. Each CDR3 protein gets one entry after TCRdb re-called the 5' RACE reads with MiXCR. The repertoire consists of about 43,000 distinct CDR3 sequences, with 11% occurring once and the leading ten covering roughly 10%. The data belong to a study of early T cells in non-severe SARS-CoV-2 infection. About the research overall: Chains from this unsorted whole-blood bulk RNA could not be paired. Overall study results and limits: VDJdb matching, biased toward anti-spike CD8 responses, missed private and CD4 specificities.

The CDR3 is made up of 15 amino acids. Germline V CDR1 and CDR2: SGHRS, YFSETQ. V was trimmed by 4 bases and J by 2 bases, leaving 16 bases between them. The clonotype comes from an adult who was a healthcare worker with PCR-confirmed SARS-CoV-2 infection or an uninfected control (not recorded which). The chain combines TRBV5-1 with TRBJ2-7, with no clear D. The sample comprised whole blood. CDR3 residues: CASSQTSAGTYEQYF. The DNA of the CDR3 is TGCGCCAGCAGCCAAACGTCCGCTGGAACCTACGAGCAGTACTTC.